This TCR beta chain was recorded in a study of cytomegalovirus exposure and HLA in healthy donors. The study's findings and limits: A later analysis found TCR association rates differed by HLA locus, highest for DRB1 and lowest for HLA-C. An analysis was carried out later, and it reportedly showed fewer N-insertions in an Asian-associated ancestry cluster than the approximately 680-donor mean.

A multiplex PCR was run with 60 Vbeta primers and 13 Jbeta primers. Clones were sequenced by immunoSEQ multiplex PCR, and TCRdb holds only the in-frame ones, with some missing. Of under 85,000 clones in the sample, over 75% were seen once. Points on this clone: Its antigen is unidentified.

Input material: PBMCs. This receptor was identified in a woman aged 25 to 45 in good health and CMV-seronegative.

The CDR3 sequence is CASSFNRGHGYTF. In DNA form, the CDR3 reads TGTGCCAGCAGTTTTAATAGGGGCCACGGCTACACCTTC. V and J are TRBV27 and TRBJ1-2; tentative D call: TRBD1 (5 bases). The CDR3 runs 13 residues. V was pared by 3 bases and J by 8 bases, with 13 bases between. Per the germline V gene, CDR1 is MNHEY and CDR2 is SMNVEV (reference sequence).